The text below deals with one T cell receptor (beta chain). Its antigen is unidentified. This CDR3 comprises 14 residues. Germline V lookup: CDR1 MDHEN, CDR2 SYDVKM. V was trimmed by 4 bases and J by 2 bases, leaving 11 bases between them. This specimen comes from a study of cytomegalovirus exposure and HLA in healthy donors. The wider study: Among the approximately 370 donors who were genotyped, roughly 76% fell in the genetic ancestry cluster that is associated with self-reported Caucasian donors.

Study observations and caveats: Versus the roughly 670-donor mean, an Asian-associated ancestry cluster reportedly showed fewer N-insertions in a later analysis. Reports indicated that the classifier achieved high specificity and sensitivity in diagnosing cytomegalovirus status.

The PCR had 60 Vbeta and 13 Jbeta primers. The data were produced by immunoSEQ multiplex PCR, yet TCRdb's version contains in-frame clones alone and is incomplete. This table holds more than 110,000 clones, about 76% found once. This sequence originates from a male donor in good health and CMV-seronegative. Sequenced material: PBMCs. This chain connects TRBV28 to TRBJ1-1, with D perhaps matching TRBD1 (5 bases). CDR3 loop: CASSSLRGNTEAFF. CDR3 DNA sequence: TGTGCCAGCAGTTCCCTAAGGGGTAACACTGAAGCTTTCTTT.